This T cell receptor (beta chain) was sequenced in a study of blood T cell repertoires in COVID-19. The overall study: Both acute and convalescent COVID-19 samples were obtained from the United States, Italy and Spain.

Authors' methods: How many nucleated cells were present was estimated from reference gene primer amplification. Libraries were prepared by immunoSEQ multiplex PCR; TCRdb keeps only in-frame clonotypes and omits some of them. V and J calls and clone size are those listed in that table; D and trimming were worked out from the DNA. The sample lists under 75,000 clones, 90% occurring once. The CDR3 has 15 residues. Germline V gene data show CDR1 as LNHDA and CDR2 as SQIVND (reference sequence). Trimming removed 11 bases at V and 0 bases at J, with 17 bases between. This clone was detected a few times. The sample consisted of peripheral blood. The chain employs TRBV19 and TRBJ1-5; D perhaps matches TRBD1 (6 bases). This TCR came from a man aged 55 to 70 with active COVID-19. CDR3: CACLPGAYSNQPQHF. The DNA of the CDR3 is TGTGCCTGCCTCCCAGGGGCCTATAGCAATCAGCCCCAGCATTTT. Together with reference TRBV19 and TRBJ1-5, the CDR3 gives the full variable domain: DGGITQSPKYLFRKEGQNVTLSCEQNLNHDAMYWYRQDPGQGLRLIYYSQIVNDFQKGDIAEGYSVSREKKESFPLTVTSAQKNPTAFYLCACLPGAYSNQPQHFGDGTRLSIL.